This note documents a single T cell receptor (beta chain) sequence. The sample contains more than one DNA sequence encoding this CDR3. V shed 5 bases and J shed 9 bases, with 14 bases lying between them. This CDR3 is built from 13 residues. Germline values: CDR1 SGHVS, CDR2 FQNEAQ. This record comes from a study of blood T cell repertoires in COVID-19. About the research overall: The cDNA or gDNA used as material had been derived from T cells, B-cell-depleted T cells, or PBMCs.

The table came from immunoSEQ multiplex PCR; TCRdb's copy has only in-frame clones and leaves some out. The sample holds a few hundred thousand clones, roughly 90% seen once. This chain connects TRBV7-8 to TRBJ2-1, with a weak D call TRBD1 (6 bases). Sequenced material: PBMCs or T cells enriched from blood (not recorded which). This TCR derives from a woman younger than 45 who had recovered from COVID-19. CDR3 residues: CASSPDPRGEQFF. The CDR3 region has the DNA TGTGCCAGCAGCCCGGACCCCAGGGGTGAGCAGTTCTTC.